This TCR beta chain was sequenced during a study of vaccination and CD4 T cells after COVID-19. Looking at the study overall: The convalescents were made up of six males and four females, two of whom were Hispanic.

To note about this clonotype: Its specificity is not known.

CDR1 is SGHRS, CDR2 YFSETQ, per germline. The germline V and J ends were trimmed by 0 bases and 2 bases, with 17 bases remaining between them. The CDR3 sequence is 17 residues long. Sample treatment: approximately 11-day PBMC culture with coronavirus spike peptide pools or control peptides (ViraFEST assay). The assay that was used to sequence DNA from cultured CD4+ T cells was the Oncomine TCR Beta short-read assay. MiXCR, applied by TCRdb to the PCR reads, yields one record per CDR3 protein. The data contain about 12,000 distinct CDR3 sequences, about 29% of them singletons. V usage is TRBV5-1 and J usage is TRBJ1-2; no reliable D call. Sequencing used cultured CD4+ T cells from blood. The sequence was obtained from a human donor with COVID-19. CDR3 in amino acids: CASSLAAGSPANYGYTF. DNA of the CDR3: TGCGCCAGCAGCTTGGCGGCCGGGAGCCCCGCCAACTATGGCTACACCTTC.